The T cell receptor beta chain under discussion was sequenced for a study of early T cells in non-severe SARS-CoV-2 infection. TCRdb re-analysed the 5' RACE reads in MiXCR, keeping a single row per CDR3 protein. Of 85,000 to 120,000 distinct CDR3 sequences listed, under 15% are singletons. V gave up 4 bases and J gave up 1 base; unmatched junction bases: 10. CDR1 is SGHTA and CDR2 is FQGNSA in the germline V gene. The CDR3 spans 16 residues. This clonotype was counted at least ten times. J is TRBJ2-7 and V is TRBV7-2; 7 positions agree with TRBD1. This TCR was sampled from an adult who was a healthcare worker with PCR-confirmed SARS-CoV-2 infection or an uninfected control (not recorded which). Sequenced input: whole blood. The CDR3 region has the DNA TGTGCCAGCAGCTCGAACTTATACAGGGGTTCCTACGAGCAGTACTTC. Amino acid sequence: CASSSNLYRGSYEQYF.